The clone carrying this T cell receptor beta chain was picked up a small number of times. Its antigen is as yet unknown. This entry comes from a study of identical twins. Study-level results: Among monozygotic twins, out-of-frame TCR alpha sharing exceeded what models predicted. With abundant cord blood beta clonotypes, insertions were fewer; memory repertoires showed no such pattern. In beta out-of-frame sequences, the excess sharing between twins was weaker.

Unique molecular identifiers were present on cDNA, and template switching added a universal primer site. TCRdb analysed the 5' RACE reads with MiXCR anew, one entry per CDR3 protein. The table shows fewer than 800,000 distinct CDR3 sequences, with around 7.4% occurring only once. V was shortened by 0 bases and J by 6 bases, with 15 bases between the two germline ends. From germline, CDR1 is SNHLY and CDR2 FYNNEI. The CDR3 is made up of 16 amino acids. This sample also belongs to another study, concerning yellow fever vaccine responses in identical twins.

This TCR was sampled from a woman aged 18-35 years in good health. V usage is TRBV2 and J usage is TRBJ2-1, with D unresolved. Sequencing was done on a sample of PBMCs. The CDR3 reads CASSEAFSPPGNEQFF. Here the CDR3 DNA reads TGTGCCAGCAGTGAAGCGTTCTCCCCCCCTGGCAATGAGCAGTTCTTC.